These 32 T cell receptor beta chains were all obtained from the same sample, sequenced in a study of patients and donors after allogeneic stem cell transplantation (dated by TCRdb to about 2020). Library preparation employed RT-PCR. The sequencing machine was a NextSeq 550. TCRdb passed the public sequencing reads through fastp at Q25 and MiXCR, retaining productive beta sequences. Records with the same CDR3 protein are collapsed into one entry carrying the most frequent genes and DNA. Present in this sample are more than 850,000 distinct CDR3 sequences, 15% to 20% of which were seen just once. Roughly 6.4% of the sample belongs to the ten largest clones. The sequenced sample was blood, either unsorted or a sorted T cell fraction (not recorded which). The receptors come from a human donor who was either an allogeneic HSCT recipient or a stem cell or donor lymphocyte infusion donor (not recorded which). It is not recorded whose cells these are; they may come from a transplant donor.

This clonotype was picked up many times. The rearrangement joins TRBV20-1 to TRBJ2-7; D remains ambiguous. Looked up from germline, CDR1 is DFQATT and CDR2 is SNEGSKA (reference sequence). The CDR3 length is 14 residues. Trimming removed 3 bases at V and 0 bases at J, with 12 bases between. CDR3 coding DNA: TGCAGTGCTAGCATGGGATCGTCCTCCTACGAGCAGTACTTC. Amino acid sequence: CSASMGSSSYEQYF.

The chain carries TRBV3-1 and TRBJ1-1; D may be TRBD1 (5 bases). CDR1 and CDR2 from the germline V gene are LGHDT and YNNKEL (reference sequence). V dropped 1 base and J dropped 5 bases, with 14 bases sitting between them. The CDR3 has 15 amino acids. The CDR3 DNA reads TGTGCCAGCAGCCAAGGGTATCGGGGCAGTACTGAAGCTTTCTTT. This sequence encodes CASSQGYRGSTEAFF. Filled out from reference TRBV3-1 and TRBJ1-1, the complete variable domain reads DTAVSQTPKYLVTQMGNDKSIKCEQNLGHDTMYWYKQDSKKFLKIMFSYNNKELIINETVPNRFSPKSPDKAHLNLHINSLELGDSAVYFCASSQGYRGSTEAFFGQGTRLTVV.

This clonotype has only one observation. The gene calls are TRBV12-3 or TRBV12-4 and TRBJ1-1; 9 bases are a match to TRBD1. The CDR3 covers 15 residues. V lost 6 bases to trimming and J lost 5 bases; unmatched junction nucleotides: 10. CDR3 protein: CASSKWGQGRTEAFF. CDR3 nucleotides: TGTGCCAGCAGCAAGTGGGGACAGGGAAGGACTGAAGCTTTCTTT.

This rearrangement joins TRBV20-1 to TRBJ1-3; D is undetermined. The V end was cut by 0 bases, the J end by 15 bases, with 21 bases between. CDR3 length: 14 amino acids. Looked up from germline, CDR1 is DFQATT and CDR2 is SNEGSKA (reference sequence). The CDR3 reads CSARDQLTGSAPYF. DNA of the CDR3: TGCAGTGCTAGAGATCAGCTGACGGGGTCAGCACCATATTTT.

The chain employs TRBV6-1 and TRBJ2-2; TRBD2 agrees at 10 bases. CDR1 is MNHNS and CDR2 is SASEGT in the germline V gene. The CDR3 spans 15 residues. Germline trimming cut 7 bases from V and 7 bases from J; bases unmatched to any gene: 9. CDR3 nucleotides: TGTGCCAGCACCCTAGCGGGGGCCCCGGGCGGGGAGCTGTTTTTT. Its translation: CASTLAGAPGGELFF.

This chain connects TRBV6-1 to TRBJ1-2; D is perhaps TRBD1 (6 bases). Trimming left V 2 bases short and J 4 bases short, with 14 bases between. The germline V gene has CDR1 MNHNS and CDR2 SASEGT. CDR3 size: 15 residues. In DNA form, the CDR3 reads TGTGCCAGCAGTGAACAGGGGAGTTCTATCTATGGCTACACCTTC. Amino acids: CASSEQGSSIYGYTF.

This clonotype was counted only a few times. The V gene is TRBV2, the J gene TRBJ1-1; 9 positions agree with TRBD1. The CDR3 sequence is 16 residues long. Germline CDR1 reads SNHLY; CDR2 reads FYNNEI. J lost 3 bases, V lost 5 bases, and 10 bases had no gene match. CDR3: CASSSGQGSFDTEAFF. In nucleotides, the CDR3 is TGTGCCAGCAGTTCGGGACAGGGTAGTTTCGACACTGAAGCTTTCTTT.

V usage is TRBV12-3 or TRBV12-4 and J usage is TRBJ2-1; TRBD2 matches 11 bases. This CDR3 comprises 16 residues. The V gene end was trimmed by 6 bases and the J gene end by 4 bases; junction bases not matched to a gene: 8. The CDR3 sequence: CASRPTSGIGYNEQFF. In DNA form, the CDR3 reads TGTGCCAGCAGGCCGACTAGCGGGATCGGTTACAATGAGCAGTTCTTC.

The rearrangement uses TRBV13 and TRBJ1-3; TRBD1 aligns across 8 bases. J lost 0 bases, V lost 8 bases, and 6 bases had no gene match. The CDR3 is made up of 15 amino acids. In germline, CDR1 is PRHDT, CDR2 FYEKMQ (reference sequence). Here the CDR3 reads CASGTGLFSGNTIYF. The CDR3 nucleotides are TGTGCCAGCGGGACAGGCCTTTTCTCTGGAAACACCATATATTTT.

The table lists this clonotype with a few counts. The CDR3 spells CASGFQGGTNTGELFF. In DNA, the CDR3 is TGTGCCAGCGGCTTCCAAGGCGGGACAAACACCGGGGAGCTGTTTTTT. The chain couples TRBV28 to TRBJ2-2; D possibly matches TRBD1 or TRBD2 (6 bases each). The germline V gene encodes CDR1 MDHEN and CDR2 SYDVKM. V lost 8 bases to trimming and J lost 2 bases, with 18 bases between them. The CDR3 consists of 16 residues.

This clonotype occurred a few times. The chain has TRBV5-1 and TRBJ1-2; D possibly corresponds to TRBD1 (6 bases). Germline values: CDR1 SGHRS, CDR2 YFSETQ. V lost 1 base and J lost 0, with 19 bases in between. This CDR3 region has 18 residues. The CDR3 spells CASSLPPGQFRSNYGYTF. The CDR3 DNA reads TGCGCCAGCAGCTTGCCTCCAGGACAGTTCCGTTCTAACTATGGCTACACCTTC.

This chain links TRBV5-6 with TRBJ1-1; 8 nucleotides agree with TRBD1. The CDR3 extends over 14 amino acids. With V trimmed by 3 bases and J by 4 bases, 5 bases remained unmatched. Germline V gene lookup returns CDR1 SGHDT and CDR2 YYEEEE. The DNA for the CDR3 is TGTGCCAGCAGCTCAACCAGGGGGCCCACTGAAGCTTTCTTT. This encodes CASSSTRGPTEAFF. Drawing the rest from reference TRBV5-6 and TRBJ1-1, the complete variable domain is DAGVTQSPTHLIKTRGQQVTLRCSPKSGHDTVSWYQQALGQGPQFIFQYYEEEERQRGNFPDRFSGHQFPNYSSELNVNALLLGDSALYLCASSSTRGPTEAFFGQGTRLTVV.

Comment on this clonotype: A much larger clone lies a single base off, so this may be a read error. The chain has TRBV4-3 and TRBJ1-6; D remains ambiguous. Trimming removed 1 base from V and 0 bases from J, with 4 bases in between. Germline CDR1 is LGHNA and CDR2 is YSLEER. The CDR3 has 15 residues. CDR3 DNA: TGCGCCAGCAGCCAAGGGAACTCCTATAATTCACCCCTCCACTTT. Protein: CASSQGNSYNSPLHF.

The chain links TRBV7-9 to TRBJ1-1; the match to TRBD1 covers 8 bases. CDR3 length: 13 residues. With V trimmed by 1 base and J by 10 bases, 5 bases remained unmatched. The germline CDR1 and CDR2 sequences are SEHNR and FQNEAQ (reference sequence). The CDR3 spells CASSLEVRGRAFF. In DNA, the CDR3 is TGTGCCAGCAGCTTAGAGGTCAGGGGGCGAGCTTTCTTT.

The chain carries TRBV5-1 and TRBJ2-7; the match to TRBD1 covers 7 bases. Germline CDR1 and CDR2: SGHRS and YFSETQ. The J segment lost 3 bases and the V segment lost 4 bases, leaving 7 bases of the junction unmatched. CDR3 length: 14 amino acids. CDR3 DNA: TGCGCCAGCAGCGCCGACAGGGAAAACTACGAGCAGTACTTC. Residues: CASSADRENYEQYF.

This clonotype was recorded a few times. The V call is TRBV7-6, the J call TRBJ1-2; 8 bases map to TRBD1. The CDR3 is made up of 13 amino acids. V gave up 5 bases and J gave up 8 bases; unmatched junction bases: 7. Germline V lookup: CDR1 SGHVS, CDR2 FNYEAQ. This CDR3 reads CASSPGGREGYTF. The CDR3 DNA is TGTGCCAGCAGCCCAGGGGGCAGGGAAGGCTACACCTTC.

This clonotype was counted at least ten times. The V and J genes are TRBV12-3 or TRBV12-4 and TRBJ1-1, with D tentatively TRBD1 (6 bases). The CDR3 is 15 amino acids. Trimming stripped 6 bases from V and 4 bases from J, with 18 bases between. CDR3 in amino acids: CASSLRVSGATEAFF. CDR3 sequence (DNA): TGTGCCAGCAGCCTCAGGGTCTCAGGGGCCACTGAAGCTTTCTTT.

This clonotype was picked up a small number of times. The V call is TRBV6-1, the J call TRBJ2-7; D is undetermined. Germline assignment: CDR1 MNHNS and CDR2 SASEGT. CDR3 length: 15 residues. Trimming removed 6 bases at V and 5 bases at J, with 20 bases between. In nucleotides, the CDR3 is TGTGCCAGCAGGACGCGCCCGGCGCATGACCACGAGCAGTACTTC. Protein sequence: CASRTRPAHDHEQYF.

This clonotype was counted between two and nine times. The chain uses TRBV10-3 and TRBJ2-1, with TRBD2 matching over 14 bases. The germline CDR1 and CDR2 sequences are ENHRY and SYGVKD. The CDR3 has 15 amino acids. Unmatched junction bases numbered 7, after V lost 6 bases and J lost 9 bases. The CDR3 is CAISPGLAGVSEQFF. The CDR3 bases are TGTGCCATCAGCCCGGGACTAGCGGGAGTTAGTGAGCAGTTCTTC.

This chain uses TRBV27 with TRBJ2-7; the D gene is possibly TRBD2 (6 bases). CDR3 length equals 14 residues. The V end lost 2 bases, the J end lost 4 bases, and 12 bases lay between the germline ends. Germline V gene lookup returns CDR1 MNHEY and CDR2 SMNVEV (reference sequence). The DNA of the CDR3 is TGTGCCAGCAGTTTAGGCAGAAGCGGGTACGAGCAGTACTTC. It is translated as CASSLGRSGYEQYF.

This sequence joins TRBV6-6 and TRBJ1-5; no clear D. The CDR3 loop spans 13 amino acids. Germline V lookup: CDR1 MNHNY, CDR2 SVGAGI (reference sequence). The V end was cut by 8 bases, the J end by 0 bases, with 8 bases between. The CDR3: CASLLYSNQPQHF. The CDR3 region has the DNA TGTGCCAGCTTGCTCTATAGCAATCAGCCCCAGCATTTT.

In this sample, this clonotype turned up many times. The chain carries TRBV29-1 and TRBJ2-5; D uncertain. The ends were cut back, 3 bases at V and 6 bases at J, with 20 bases in the middle. The CDR3 sequence is 15 residues long. Germline assignment: CDR1 SQVTM and CDR2 ANQGSEA. The chain's CDR3 is CSVEFWQVGSKTQYF. The CDR3 nucleotides are TGCAGCGTTGAGTTTTGGCAGGTCGGTTCGAAGACCCAGTACTTC.

This clonotype came up a few times. The gene calls are TRBV9 and TRBJ2-3; 15 nucleotides line up with TRBD2. Trimming cost V 4 bases and J 3 bases; bases outside gene matches: 6. The CDR3 has 17 residues. Germline V gene lookup returns CDR1 SGDLS and CDR2 YYNGEE. The CDR3 spells CASSPRTSGGGTDTQYF. The CDR3 bases are TGTGCCAGCAGCCCGAGGACTAGCGGGGGGGGGACAGATACGCAGTATTTT.

This clonotype was counted many times. The junction departs from germline at one end; a sequencing error may be responsible. This chain connects TRBV5-1 to TRBJ1-3, with D tentatively TRBD1 (6 bases). The CDR3 is 14 residues long. Germline-derived CDR1 and CDR2 are SGHRS and YFSETQ. Here the CDR3 reads CASSLGGSGNTIYF. The CDR3 DNA reads TGTGCCAGCAGCTTAGGGGGGTCTGGAAACACCATATATTTT. Together with reference TRBV5-1 and TRBJ1-3, the CDR3 gives the full variable domain: KAGVTQTPRYLIKTRGQQVTLSCSPISGHRSVSWYQQTPGQGLQFLFEYFSETQRNKGNFPGRFSGRQFSNSRSEMNVSTLELGDSALYLCASSLGGSGNTIYFGEGSWLTVV.

The chain couples TRBV20-1 to TRBJ1-6; a weak D match, TRBD1 (5 bases). Trimming removed 0 bases at V and 4 bases at J, with 13 bases between. The CDR3 is 16 amino acids. The germline CDR1 and CDR2 sequences are DFQATT and SNEGSKA (reference sequence). The CDR3 DNA sequence: TGCAGTGCTAGAGATAAGACAGCCACATATAATTCACCCCTCCACTTT. As protein: CSARDKTATYNSPLHF.

This clonotype was detected a few times. The rearrangement joins TRBV20-1 to TRBJ2-5; 13 nucleotides line up with TRBD2. This CDR3 region has 17 residues. Per the germline V gene, CDR1 is DFQATT and CDR2 is SNEGSKA (reference sequence). J lost 5 bases, V lost 6 bases, and 15 bases had no gene match. CDR3 protein: CSANGLAGAKGRETQYF. The CDR3, as DNA: TGCAGTGCAAACGGACTAGCGGGAGCCAAGGGTAGGGAGACCCAGTACTTC.

The chain has TRBV14 and TRBJ2-1; perhaps TRBD2 as D (6 bases). CDR1 is SGHDN, CDR2 FVKESK, per germline. The CDR3 is made up of 13 amino acids. V was cut by 7 bases and J by 0 bases, with 7 bases left in between. CDR3 residues: CASNGGSYNEQFF. The CDR3, as DNA: TGTGCCAGCAACGGGGGCTCCTACAATGAGCAGTTCTTC.

V usage is TRBV7-3 and J usage is TRBJ2-2; perhaps TRBD1 as D (6 bases). Germline values: CDR1 SGHTA, CDR2 FQGTGA. The V gene lost 5 bases and the J gene lost 8 bases, with 15 bases spanning the gap. The CDR3 is made up of 14 amino acids. CDR3: CASSITTGTGELFF. CDR3 coding DNA: TGTGCCAGCAGCATTACAACAGGGACAGGGGAGCTGTTTTTT.

The rearrangement joins TRBV6-6 to TRBJ1-2; no reliable D call. The germline CDR1 and CDR2 sequences are MNHNY and SVGAGI (reference sequence). The CDR3 extends over 11 amino acids. V lost 8 bases to trimming and J lost 4 bases, with 8 bases between them. CDR3 in DNA: TGTGCCAGCGGCTGGGCCTATGGCTACACCTTC. The encoded protein is CASGWAYGYTF.

This clonotype was picked up a small number of times. DNA for the CDR3: TGTGCCAGCAGCGGCAGGGGGCGGGATGGCTACACCTTC. This codes for CASSGRGRDGYTF. The rearrangement links TRBV25-1 to TRBJ1-2; 8 bases are shared with TRBD1. The CDR3 is made up of 13 amino acids. CDR1 and CDR2 (germline): MGHDK, SYGVNS. V shed 6 bases and J 6 bases; nucleotides not matched to a gene: 6.

This clonotype was recorded once. V gene TRBV11-2 combines with J gene TRBJ2-1, with no clear D. Germline lookup yields CDR1 SGHAT and CDR2 FQNNGV. The CDR3 sequence is 13 residues long. V lost 5 bases to trimming and J lost 5 bases, with 10 bases between them. This CDR3 is CASSPSENNEQFF. The CDR3 coding sequence is TGTGCCAGCAGCCCCTCGGAAAACAATGAGCAGTTCTTC.

The chain has TRBV6-2 or TRBV6-3 and TRBJ2-3, with no clear D. V lost 9 bases and J lost 6, with 7 bases in between. Per the germline V gene, CDR1 is MNHEY and CDR2 is SVGEGT. The CDR3 is 10 amino acids. CDR3 bases: TGTGCCAGAGAGCGTGATACGCAGTATTTT. Protein: CARERDTQYF.